This passage covers 29 T cell receptor beta chains from one sample sequenced in a study of cytomegalovirus exposure and HLA in healthy donors. Amplification used 60 Vbeta primers and 13 Jbeta primers. Clones were read by immunoSEQ multiplex PCR, and TCRdb kept only the in-frame ones, dropping some. The sample consists of about 190,000 clones, about 84% of them appearing once. Sequencing was performed on PBMCs. All receptors derive from a man in his fifties in good health and CMV-seronegative.

The chain combines TRBV5-6 with TRBJ1-2; perhaps TRBD1 as D (6 bases). Looked up from germline, CDR1 is SGHDT and CDR2 is YYEEEE. CDR3 length: 11 amino acids. Trimming shortened V by 0 bases and J by 10 bases, and 7 bases separated the two germline ends. CDR3 sequence reads: CASSLAGDYTF. CDR3 DNA: TGTGCCAGCAGCTTGGCAGGGGACTACACCTTC.

J is TRBJ2-3 and V is TRBV11-3; tentatively, D is TRBD1 (7 bases). V lost 5 bases and J lost 4, with 13 bases in between. Germline-derived CDR1 and CDR2 are SGHNT and YENEEA. CDR3 size: 14 residues. The CDR3 here is CASSPGGSADTQYF. The CDR3 DNA follows: TGTGCCAGCAGCCCAGGGGGGTCGGCAGATACGCAGTATTTT.

The genes are TRBV7-9 and TRBJ2-5; a weak D match, TRBD1 (6 bases). This CDR3 has 14 residues. Germline lookup yields CDR1 SEHNR and CDR2 FQNEAQ (reference sequence). V lost 3 bases, J lost 5 bases, and 13 bases lay in between. CDR3 DNA sequence: TGTGCCAGCAGCTTGTACAGGGACGGGGAGACCCAGTACTTC. It codes for CASSLYRDGETQYF.

V gene TRBV18 combines with J gene TRBJ1-2, with TRBD1 matching over 11 bases. The germline V gene has CDR1 KGHSH and CDR2 LQKENI. V was clipped by 5 bases and J by 4 bases; unmatched bases: 6. This CDR3 region has 15 residues. The CDR3 DNA follows: TGTGCCAGCTCAGGCGGGACAGGGGGTCCCTATGGCTACACCTTC. It yields the protein CASSGGTGGPYGYTF.

The chain links TRBV2 to TRBJ1-5; TRBD1 aligns across 7 bases. Germline V gene data show CDR1 as SNHLY and CDR2 as FYNNEI. The trim removed 1 base at V and 7 bases at J, leaving 4 bases unmatched. This CDR3 region has 14 residues. The CDR3 DNA reads as TGTGCCAGCAGTGAAGGACAGGGTGAACAGCCCCAGCATTTT. Encoded protein: CASSEGQGEQPQHF.

The rearrangement links TRBV30 to TRBJ1-3, with TRBD1 matching 7 bases. This CDR3 contains 13 residues. CDR1 is GTSNPN and CDR2 is SVGIG in the germline V gene (reference sequence). V lost 3 bases, J lost 9 bases, and 8 bases stayed unmatched. CDR3 protein: CAWRTGQGGTIYF. The CDR3 region has the DNA TGTGCCTGGAGGACCGGGCAGGGGGGCACCATATATTTT. Based on the CDR3 plus reference TRBV30 and TRBJ1-3, the full variable domain is SQTIHQWPATLVQPVGSPLSLECTVEGTSNPNLYWYRQAAGRGLQLLFYSVGIGQISSEVPQNLSASRPQDRQFILSSKKLLLSDSGFYLCAWRTGQGGTIYFGEGSWLTVV.

The CDR3 spells CASSGLGNFDEQYF. The DNA for the CDR3 is TGTGCCAGCTCTGGTCTGGGCAACTTCGACGAGCAGTACTTC. The rearrangement links TRBV18 to TRBJ2-7, with D uncertain. V was trimmed by 6 bases and J by 5 bases, leaving 17 bases between them. CDR1 KGHSH and CDR2 LQKENI come from the germline V gene. The CDR3 has 14 amino acids. Full variable domain (missing parts from reference TRBV18 and TRBJ2-7): NAGVMQNPRHLVRRRGQEARLRCSPMKGHSHVYWYRQLPEEGLKFMVYLQKENIIDESGMPKERFSAEFPKEGPSILRIQQVVRGDSAAYFCASSGLGNFDEQYFGPGTRLTVT.

The chain joins TRBV9 to TRBJ1-2; TRBD1 agrees at 8 bases. Trimming took 4 bases from V and 4 from J; bases not matched to a gene: 12. Germline lookup yields CDR1 SGDLS and CDR2 YYNGEE. The CDR3 runs to 16 residues. The CDR3 sequence is CASSPQGQGAGYGYTF. As DNA, the CDR3 is TGTGCCAGCAGCCCCCAGGGCCAGGGGGCGGGCTATGGCTACACCTTC.

This clone turned up a few times. The chain carries TRBV6-5 and TRBJ2-5, with 12 bases matching TRBD2. The J segment lost 13 bases and the V segment lost 6 bases, leaving 9 bases of the junction unmatched. This CDR3 has 13 amino acids. From germline, CDR1 is MNHEY and CDR2 SVGAGI. The DNA for the CDR3 is TGTGCCAGCAGAAAGACTAGCGGGGGTGCCCCGTACTTC. Protein: CASRKTSGGAPYF.

The chain links TRBV6-1 to TRBJ2-7; D remains ambiguous. The CDR3 spans 12 residues. Germline assignment: CDR1 MNHNS and CDR2 SASEGT. Trimming took 5 bases from V and 4 from J, leaving 9 bases between them. The CDR3 nucleotides are TGTGCCAGCAGTCTACTTAATTACGAGCAGTACTTC. Translation: CASSLLNYEQYF.

This clone came up a few times. The rearrangement links TRBV5-1 to TRBJ1-1; D may be TRBD1 (5 bases). Per germline, CDR1 SGHRS and CDR2 YFSETQ. The CDR3 length is 12 residues. V was cut by 6 bases and J by 4 bases, with 10 bases left in between. The CDR3 DNA is TGCGCCAGCAACGTCGGGGGCACTGAAGCTTTCTTT. Encoded protein: CASNVGGTEAFF.

This chain connects TRBV6-5 to TRBJ2-7; D uncertain. The germline CDR1 and CDR2 sequences are MNHEY and SVGAGI. The germline V and J ends were trimmed by 6 bases and 0 bases, with 15 bases remaining between them. CDR3 length equals 15 residues. The CDR3 nucleotides are TGTGCCAGCAGCCTCGAAGCACCAAACTCCTACGAGCAGTACTTC. This encodes CASSLEAPNSYEQYF.

The V call is TRBV20-1, the J call TRBJ2-1; D not resolved. Trimming took 2 bases from V and 7 from J, leaving 6 bases between them. This CDR3 region has 11 residues. Germline V gene data show CDR1 as DFQATT and CDR2 as SNEGSKA (reference sequence). CDR3 DNA: TGCAGTGCTAGAAACTTAAATGAGCAGTTCTTC. Encoded protein: CSARNLNEQFF.

The rearrangement links TRBV27 to TRBJ2-7, with 8 bases matching TRBD2. J gave up 2 bases and V 8 bases, and 8 bases lay outside the gene matches. The CDR3 length is 14 residues. Germline CDR1 reads MNHEY; CDR2 reads SMNVEV (reference sequence). Written as DNA, the CDR3 is TGTGCCAGCGCGAGGCGGGGGGAGACCTACGAGCAGTACTTC. Protein: CASARRGETYEQYF.

The chain uses TRBV7-9 and TRBJ1-2; D may be TRBD1 (5 bases). The CDR3 is 14 amino acids. The germline V gene encodes CDR1 SEHNR and CDR2 FQNEAQ (reference sequence). V was cut by 0 bases and J by 4 bases, with 9 bases left in between. The CDR3 DNA reads as TGTGCCAGCAGCTTAGCAGGGGTCGGCTATGGCTACACCTTC. Its protein product is CASSLAGVGYGYTF. Based on the CDR3 plus reference TRBV7-9 and TRBJ1-2, the full variable domain is DTGVSQNPRHKITKRGQNVTFRCDPISEHNRLYWYRQTLGQGPEFLTYFQNEAQLEKSRLLSDRFSAERPKGSFSTLEIQRTEQGDSAMYLCASSLAGVGYGYTFGSGTRLTVV.

This clone has a single count. This chain joins TRBV6-5 and TRBJ2-5; D call uncertain. Looked up from germline, CDR1 is MNHEY and CDR2 is SVGAGI. There are 12 residues in the CDR3. Trimming pared 4 bases from V and 2 bases from J, leaving 5 bases between. CDR3 sequence: CASSSLQETQYF. The CDR3 bases are TGTGCCAGCAGTTCATTGCAAGAGACCCAGTACTTC.

The chain links TRBV7-8 to TRBJ2-7; 12 nucleotides align to TRBD1. Trimming at V came to 1 base and at J to 4 bases, leaving 5 bases not matched to a gene. Germline CDR1 and CDR2: SGHVS and FQNEAQ. This CDR3 is 16 amino acids long. CDR3 loop: CASSLDPGQGAYEQYF. The DNA of the CDR3 is TGTGCCAGCAGCTTAGACCCGGGACAGGGGGCTTACGAGCAGTACTTC.

This clone was seen only once. This sequence joins TRBV4-3 and TRBJ2-7; tentatively, D is TRBD1 (5 bases). Deletions cut 3 bases from V and 5 bases from J, with 14 bases between. Per germline, CDR1 LGHNA and CDR2 YSLEER. CDR3 length: 14 residues. The CDR3 DNA reads as TGCGCCAGCAGCCAGGGGTGGGGCCGTGACGAGCAGTACTTC. It translates to CASSQGWGRDEQYF.

The rearrangement uses TRBV4-1 and TRBJ1-1; D ambiguous. Trimming stripped 1 base from V and 0 bases from J, with 6 bases between. CDR3 length equals 14 residues. The V gene's germline CDR1 is MGHRA and CDR2 YSYEKL. CDR3 bases: TGCGCCAGCAGCCAAGTACTGGTGAACACTGAAGCTTTCTTT. Translated, it gives CASSQVLVNTEAFF.

The chain has TRBV4-3 and TRBJ1-2, with D uncertain. V dropped 3 bases and J dropped 3 bases, with 11 bases sitting between them. This CDR3 has 14 amino acids. CDR1 and CDR2 (germline): LGHNA, YSLEER. CDR3 nucleotides: TGCGCCAGCAGCCACGGGGTTGGGGACTATGGCTACACCTTC. This gives the protein CASSHGVGDYGYTF.

The gene calls are TRBV10-3 and TRBJ2-1; D might be TRBD2 (6 bases). Germline V gene data show CDR1 as ENHRY and CDR2 as SYGVKD. The ends were cut back, 8 bases at V and 0 bases at J, with 17 bases in the middle. This CDR3 comprises 16 residues. In DNA form, the CDR3 reads TGTGCCATCGGGCAGATGGGGGGTGGCTCCTACAATGAGCAGTTCTTC. This sequence encodes CAIGQMGGGSYNEQFF.

The CDR3 DNA sequence: TGTGCCAGCTCACCACCGACAGGGACGGACTATGGCTACACCTTC. Its translation: CASSPPTGTDYGYTF. The chain is built from TRBV18 and TRBJ1-2; 7 bases are shared with TRBD1. The CDR3 runs to 15 residues. Germline loops: CDR1 KGHSH, CDR2 LQKENI. Germline trimming cut 0 bases from V and 3 bases from J; bases unmatched to any gene: 4. Using reference TRBV18 and TRBJ1-2 for the parts outside the CDR3, the full variable domain is NAGVMQNPRHLVRRRGQEARLRCSPMKGHSHVYWYRQLPEEGLKFMVYLQKENIIDESGMPKERFSAEFPKEGPSILRIQQVVRGDSAAYFCASSPPTGTDYGYTFGSGTRLTVV.

The chain has TRBV13 and TRBJ2-3; D is unclear. The CDR3 spans 16 residues. Germline V gene sequence: CDR1 PRHDT, CDR2 FYEKMQ (reference sequence). Trimming took off 1 base at V and 5 bases at J, with 16 bases between the two ends. CDR3 in DNA: TGTGCCAGCAGCTTAGTTGGTAGTAGCAAAGAAGATACGCAGTATTTT. Translated: CASSLVGSSKEDTQYF.

The gene calls are TRBV5-4 and TRBJ2-5, with a tentative D call TRBD1 (6 bases). The tail of the sequence fits TRBJ2-7 better, so the J call may be wrong. Germline V gives CDR1 SGHNT, CDR2 YYREEE (reference sequence). The CDR3 has 13 amino acids. The CDR3 DNA follows: TGTGCCAGCAGACCAGGACAGAGCTACGAGCAGTACTTC. Amino acids: CASRPGQSYEQYF.

This rearrangement joins TRBV6-6 to TRBJ1-5; D unresolved. Looked up from germline, CDR1 is MNHNY and CDR2 is SVGAGI (reference sequence). This CDR3 region has 15 residues. V was pared by 1 base and J by 0 bases, with 7 bases between. CDR3 nucleotide sequence: TGTGCCAGCAGTTACTTCGGTGGTAGCAATCAGCCCCAGCATTTT. It yields the protein CASSYFGGSNQPQHF.

CDR3 coding DNA: TGTGCCAGCAGCATGGGGGCCTCCTACGAGCAGTACTTC. It codes for CASSMGASYEQYF. The chain has TRBV21-1 and TRBJ2-7; the table's D call of TRBD1 was not tested on the DNA. TRBV21-1 is flagged as a pseudogene. This CDR3 contains 13 residues.

CDR3 in amino acids: CASSYIKGNEQYF. The CDR3 nucleotides are TGTGCCAGCAGTTACATTAAGGGGAACGAGCAGTACTTC. This rearrangement joins TRBV6-5 to TRBJ2-7, with D possibly TRBD1 on 5 matching bases. Germline V gene data show CDR1 as MNHEY and CDR2 as SVGAGI. The V end was cut by 2 bases, the J end by 5 bases, with 10 bases between. CDR3 length: 13 amino acids.

This clone is a singleton in its sample. V gene TRBV11-2 combines with J gene TRBJ1-1; D possibly corresponds to TRBD1 (5 bases). The CDR3 runs to 14 residues. CDR1 is SGHAT, CDR2 FQNNGV, per germline. The V end lost 4 bases, the J end lost 11 bases, and 20 bases lay between the germline ends. CDR3 protein: CASSSQFLGGEAFF. The CDR3 nucleotides are TGTGCCAGCAGCTCTCAATTTCTCGGGGGAGAGGCTTTCTTT.

The chain carries TRBV10-3 and TRBJ1-1; 7 bases match TRBD1. Germline V gene data show CDR1 as ENHRY and CDR2 as SYGVKD. The CDR3 has 15 amino acids. V lost 0 bases, J lost 4 bases, and 5 bases stayed unmatched. CDR3 nucleotides: TGTGCCATCAGTGAGTCTGGGACAGTTGGCACTGAAGCTTTCTTT. It translates to CAISESGTVGTEAFF.